A selection of T cell receptor beta chains follows, all from one sample in a study of shared clonotypes between healthy human individuals. Sequencing was performed with immunoSEQ multiplex PCR; in TCRdb, only in-frame clones are kept and a portion is missing. The sample shows 1.6 million or so clones, less than 99% of them seen only once. The sequencing sample was made of naive CD4+ T cells sorted from blood. The receptors were gathered from a man in his thirties or forties in good health. The CDR3 runs from the conserved cysteine through the conserved F or W. A D gene is named only where the DNA matches it firmly.

J: TRBJ1-1; D: -; V: TRBV28; DNA: TGTGCCAGCAGTTCCCACGGGGGGCTAACTGAAGCTTTCTTT; CDR3: CASSSHGGLTEAFF
J: TRBJ2-2; D: TRBD2; V: TRBV18; DNA: TGTGCCAGCTCACCACGGGAGGGAAACACCGGGGAGCTGTTTTTT; CDR3: CASSPREGNTGELFF
J: TRBJ1-5; D: -; V: TRBV7-2; DNA: TGTGCCAGCAGCTTAGAGGGAGGTCAGCCCCAGCATTTT; CDR3: CASSLEGGQPQHF
J: TRBJ2-6; D: TRBD1; V: TRBV15; DNA: TGTGCCACCAGCAGAGATGCAGGGGGAGCATTTGGGTATATTGGGGCCAACGTCCTGACTTTC; CDR3: CATSRDAGGAFGYIGANVLTF
J: TRBJ2-1; D: -; V: TRBV4-3; DNA: TGCGCCAGCAGCCAACTACTCTCCTACAATGAGCAGTTCTTC; CDR3: CASSQLLSYNEQFF
J: TRBJ2-3; D: -; V: TRBV6-1; DNA: TGTGCCAGCAGTACCTCTGGTACGCAGTATTTT; CDR3: CASSTSGTQYF
J: TRBJ2-1; D: -; V: TRBV5-1; DNA: TGCGCCAGCAGCTTGGCTGTGAGCTCCTACAATGAGCAGTTCTTC; CDR3: CASSLAVSSYNEQFF
J: TRBJ2-7; D: TRBD2; V: TRBV19; DNA: TGTGCCAGTAGTCGTCCGGGACTAGCGGGAGGGCCTTCCTACGAGCAGTACTTC; CDR3: CASSRPGLAGGPSYEQYF
J: TRBJ1-5; D: -; V: TRBV27; DNA: TGTGCCAGCAGTTTTACAGCCAATCAGCCCCAGCATTTT; CDR3: CASSFTANQPQHF
J: TRBJ2-5; D: TRBD2; V: TRBV5-4; DNA: TGTGCCAGCAGCTTGGGAGGGACTAGCGGGAGTGGGACCCAGTACTTC; CDR3: CASSLGGTSGSGTQYF
J: TRBJ2-4; D: -; V: TRBV29-1; DNA: TGCAGCGTGTGGGACGACAAAAACATTCAGTACTTC; CDR3: CSVWDDKNIQYF
J: TRBJ2-5; D: -; V: TRBV2; DNA: TGTGCCAGCAGTGCAGGCCTCCAAGAGACCCAGTACTTC; CDR3: CASSAGLQETQYF
J: TRBJ2-5; D: TRBD2; V: TRBV15; DNA: TGTGCCACCAGCAGAGGGCGGTGGGGACTAGGGGTGGAAGAGACCCAGTACTTC; CDR3: CATSRGRWGLGVEETQYF
J: TRBJ2-7; D: -; V: TRBV21-1; DNA: TGTGCCAGCAGCAAAGAGGGTCGGGTTGAGCCCTACGAGCAGTACTTC; CDR3: CASSKEGRVEPYEQYF
J: TRBJ1-1; D: -; V: TRBV5-4; DNA: TGTGCCAGCAGTTGGGGGGGCGTGGGCACTGAAGCTTTCTTT; CDR3: CASSWGGVGTEAFF
J: TRBJ1-1; D: -; V: TRBV11-2; DNA: TGTGCCAGCAGCTTAGAATTTTGGGGTTCGAACACTGAAGCTTTCTTT; CDR3: CASSLEFWGSNTEAFF
J: TRBJ2-2; D: -; V: TRBV11-2; DNA: TGTGCCAGCAGCTGGGTTCTATACACCGGGGAGCTGTTTTTT; CDR3: CASSWVLYTGELFF
J: TRBJ1-2; D: -; V: TRBV5-6; DNA: TGTGCCAGCAGCTTGTTCGGGCCGGGTCCCTATGGCTACACCTTC; CDR3: CASSLFGPGPYGYTF
J: TRBJ2-5; D: -; V: TRBV18; DNA: TGTGCCAGCTCACCGGTGCGGGGAGGAGAGACCCAGTACTTC; CDR3: CASSPVRGGETQYF
J: TRBJ2-1; D: TRBD2; V: TRBV29-1; DNA: TGCAGCGTCGATGGACTAGCGGGAGCTGAGCAGTTCTTC; CDR3: CSVDGLAGAEQFF
J: TRBJ2-7; D: -; V: TRBV18; DNA: TGTGCCAGCTCCCGGGACTTCTCCTACGAGCAGTACTTC; CDR3: CASSRDFSYEQYF
J: TRBJ2-7; D: TRBD1; V: TRBV6-6; DNA: TGTGCCAGCAGTTCCCGGGACAGGGGCGCCTACGAGCAGTACTTC; CDR3: CASSSRDRGAYEQYF
J: TRBJ2-2; D: TRBD2; V: TRBV27; DNA: TGTGCCAGCAGTTTCCTGGGACTAGCGGGATTGGGGGGAGAGCTGTTTTTT; CDR3: CASSFLGLAGLGGELFF
J: TRBJ1-3; D: -; V: TRBV10-3; DNA: TGTGCCATCAGTGAGTCGTTTAAGGGGCCCCACTCTGGAAACACCATATATTTT; CDR3: CAISESFKGPHSGNTIYF